This T cell receptor beta chain was sequenced for a study of type 1 and type 2 diabetes patients. Study in general: Participants included type 1 and type 2 diabetes patients plus nondiabetic controls.

The V gene's germline CDR1 is SNHLY and CDR2 FYNNEI. The CDR3 has 15 residues. The trim removed 4 bases at V and 0 bases at J, leaving 6 bases unmatched. The PCR template was genomic DNA. Multiplex PCR with 30 forward and 13 reverse primers amplified the TCR beta CDR3. TCRdb analysed the multiplex PCR reads with MiXCR anew, one entry per CDR3 protein. Of some 250,000 distinct CDR3 sequences listed, roughly 44% are singletons. This receptor was taken from a man between 18 and 35 years old with type 2 diabetes. The sequenced material came from peripheral blood mononuclear cells (PBMCs). The chain carries TRBV2 and TRBJ2-7, with TRBD1 identical over 7 bases. This CDR3 is CASSGQGTDSYEQYF. CDR3 coding DNA: TGTGCCAGCAGTGGACAGGGTACGGACTCCTACGAGCAGTACTTC. The full variable domain, its missing parts supplied by reference TRBV2 and TRBJ2-7, is EPEVTQTPSHQVTQMGQEVILRCVPISNHLYFYWYRQILGQKVEFLVSFYNNEISEKSEIFDDQFSVERPDGSNFTLKIRSTKLEDSAMYFCASSGQGTDSYEQYFGPGTRLTVT.